This T cell receptor (beta chain) derives from a study of blood T cell repertoires in COVID-19. Study-wide background: T cells, B-cell-depleted T cells, or PBMCs provided the cDNA or gDNA that served as material.

TCRdb's copy holds only in-frame clones and misses some; the assay was immunoSEQ multiplex PCR. The data hold around 150,000 clones, with under 90% observed a single time. Participants were placed into cohorts based on the clinical history they reported. Recovered Cohort 3 donors showed two negative PCRs, clearance, or symptom resolution. Sequenced: PBMCs or T cells enriched from blood (not recorded which). The clonotype comes from a woman in her fifties or sixties who had recovered from COVID-19.

This chain's CDR3 is CASSLGQGSEQYF. In DNA, the CDR3 is TGTGCCAGCAGCTTGGGACAGGGGTCCGAGCAGTACTTC. The V call is TRBV11-2, the J call TRBJ2-7; 10 nucleotides agree with TRBD1. After removal of 3 bases from V and 6 bases from J, the junction contained 2 bases not matched to a gene. CDR3 length: 13 amino acids. Germline CDR1 reads SGHAT; CDR2 reads FQNNGV.